One sample yielded the 10 T cell receptor beta chains listed below, sequenced in a study of blood T cell repertoires in COVID-19. Here immunoSEQ multiplex PCR was the method, and the copy in TCRdb shows in-frame clones only, minus some. There are some 300,000 clones in the sample; approximately 84% occur only once, and about 4.2% lies in the top ten. Sequencing was done on a sample of PBMCs or T cells enriched from blood (not recorded which). All receptors come from a man aged 25 to 40 who had recovered from COVID-19.

The rearrangement joins TRBV3-1 (or the pseudogene TRBV3-2) to TRBJ1-3; D gene uncertain. CDR1 and CDR2 (germline): LGHDT, YNNKEL (reference sequence). This CDR3 is built from 18 residues. Trimming removed 0 bases at V and 0 bases at J, with 15 bases between. As DNA, the CDR3 is TGTGCCAGCAGCCAAGATACCCCCATGCGGGGCTCTGGAAACACCATATATTTT. This codes for CASSQDTPMRGSGNTIYF.

The chain employs TRBV12-3 or TRBV12-4 and TRBJ2-7; D is uncertain. V lost 5 bases and J lost 6, with 11 bases in between. The CDR3 length is 12 residues. The CDR3 here is CASSPRLGEQYF. CDR3 bases: TGTGCCAGCAGTCCCCGACTCGGCGAGCAGTACTTC.

This clone has just a few counts. The chain couples TRBV6-4 to TRBJ2-3, with D possibly matching TRBD2 (6 bases). The ends were cut back, 4 bases at V and 2 bases at J, with 16 bases in the middle. Looked up from germline, CDR1 is MRHNA and CDR2 is SNTAGT. CDR3 length: 16 amino acids. In DNA, the CDR3 is TGTGCCAGCAGTGCGATGGACGGGAGCCCCACAGATACGCAGTATTTT. Translation gives CASSAMDGSPTDTQYF.

The DNA of the CDR3 is TGTGCCAGCAGTTACTCTTCCTACCGAGGGGGAAACACCATATATTTT. This sequence encodes CASSYSSYRGGNTIYF. V is TRBV6-2 or TRBV6-3 and J is TRBJ1-3; D not certain. Germline lookup yields CDR1 MNHEY and CDR2 SVGEGT. The CDR3 covers 16 residues. Trimming left V 0 bases short and J 4 bases short, with 13 bases between.

The rearrangement joins TRBV11-2 to TRBJ2-7, with 8 bases lining up with TRBD1. The V segment lost 0 bases and the J segment 4 bases; nucleotides outside the gene matches: 5. There are 15 residues in the CDR3. Germline V gene data show CDR1 as SGHAT and CDR2 as FQNNGV. The CDR3 coding sequence is TGTGCCAGCAGCTTAGACAGGGGGCGCGGGTACGAGCAGTACTTC. Protein: CASSLDRGRGYEQYF.

The chain employs TRBV2 and TRBJ2-3; 8 nucleotides line up with TRBD2. The germline V gene has CDR1 SNHLY and CDR2 FYNNEI. Trimming cost V 3 bases and J 4 bases; bases outside gene matches: 9. The CDR3 runs to 16 residues. For the CDR3, the DNA is TGTGCCAGCAGTGAGTACGGGGGGGGCTACGCAGATACGCAGTATTTT. Protein sequence: CASSEYGGGYADTQYF.

The chain links TRBV4-1 to TRBJ2-5; TRBD1 matches at 7 bases. V lost 0 bases and J lost 1; bases outside the gene matches: 14. The CDR3 extends over 19 amino acids. In germline, CDR1 is MGHRA, CDR2 YSYEKL. CDR3 protein: CASSQDRLGQLLSQETQYF. The CDR3 nucleotides are TGCGCCAGCAGCCAAGATCGATTGGGACAGCTTCTTTCCCAAGAGACCCAGTACTTC.

The CDR3 DNA is TGTGCCAGCAGTTTGAGCTCCTACGAGCAGTACTTC. It translates to CASSLSSYEQYF. The rearrangement joins TRBV11-2 to TRBJ2-7; D gene uncertain. The CDR3 runs to 12 residues. Trimming shortened V by 6 bases and J by 0 bases, and 6 bases separated the two germline ends. CDR1 SGHAT and CDR2 FQNNGV come from the germline V gene.

The rearrangement links TRBV4-1 to TRBJ1-1, with 9 bases lining up with TRBD1. There are 15 residues in the CDR3. Germline values: CDR1 MGHRA, CDR2 YSYEKL. Unmatched junction bases numbered 9, after V lost 5 bases and J lost 5 bases. The DNA for the CDR3 is TGCGCCAGCAGCTTTCCGGGACAGGGTGGGACTGAAGCTTTCTTT. Its protein product is CASSFPGQGGTEAFF.

In this sample, this clone turned up once. The CDR3 is CASSYSNQGRMDEQYF. The CDR3 DNA follows: TGTGCCAGCAGTTACTCGAACCAGGGTAGAATGGATGAGCAGTACTTC. This chain joins TRBV6-5 and TRBJ2-7; D may be TRBD1 (5 bases). V lost 0 bases and J lost 7, with 19 bases in between. CDR3 length equals 16 residues. Per the germline V gene, CDR1 is MNHEY and CDR2 is SVGAGI.